This T cell receptor beta chain was captured by sequencing in a study of T cells in localized non-small cell lung cancer. Only a few counts were recorded for this clone. What it binds is not known. CDR3 length equals 14 residues. Germline V CDR1 and CDR2: SGHNT, YENEEA. The V end was cut by 5 bases, the J end by 4 bases, with 11 bases between. Using immunoSEQ multiplex PCR, the repertoire was profiled, and TCRdb retains in-frame clones only, with some absent. This sample has about 4,400 clones; more than 20% occur once, and the top ten carry less than 5.5%. General study results and limits: Across samples, adjacent lung featured a median 57 of the top 100 tumor clones.

The J gene is TRBJ2-2, the V gene TRBV11-3; the D is unclear. This specimen was lung tumor tissue, taken before any cancer treatment. The TCR originated in an older female donor with stage I lung adenocarcinoma. In DNA form, the CDR3 reads TGTGCCAGCAGCATCATAGGTCCCACCGGGGAGCTGTTTTTT. Translated, it gives CASSIIGPTGELFF.